This T cell receptor beta chain comes out of a study of cytomegalovirus exposure and HLA in healthy donors. Study results and caveats: In a later analysis, several top co-occurrence clusters appeared linked to parvovirus B19, influenza, CMV and Epstein-Barr virus.

CDR3 length: 14 amino acids. V gave up 6 bases and J gave up 2 bases, with 11 bases separating them. The germline gives CDR1 MNHNS, CDR2 SASEGT. Use of 60 Vbeta and 13 Jbeta primers characterized the PCR. Clones were read by immunoSEQ multiplex PCR, and TCRdb kept only the in-frame ones, dropping some. The table has 100,000 to 150,000 clones, over 60% seen once; the top ten hold approximately 0.94%. Regarding this clone: The antigen is undetermined.

The specimen was PBMCs. The sequence was obtained from a woman in her sixties or seventies in good health and CMV-seronegative. This sequence joins TRBV6-1 and TRBJ2-1; TRBD1 might be the D (6 bases). The CDR3 nucleotides are TGTGCCAGCAGCAGGGGTGAGACCTACAATGAGCAGTTCTTC. Translating gives CASSRGETYNEQFF.